The sequence of this TCR beta chain was determined in a study of response to subunit inactivated influenza vaccine (dated by TCRdb to the late 2010s). For the wider study: The study used deep quantitative T cell receptor repertoire profiling to track responses to a trivalent subunit inactivated influenza vaccine.

Overall results and qualifications from the work: The authors proposed that each seasonal influenza vaccination may bring in only a limited number of new T cells.

With regard to this clonotype: Its antigen has not been determined. No per-base quality is available; no much larger clone lies one base away.

Receptor amplification or capture employed RT-PCR. These reads were obtained on an Illumina HiSeq 2500. The raw public data were reprocessed by TCRdb itself: fastp quality trimming at Q25, MiXCR clonotype calling, in-frame beta chains only. A single entry per CDR3 protein holds the most common genes and DNA from its merged rows. This sample comprises more than 450,000 distinct CDR3 sequences, approximately 10% of them detected only once. The ten most abundant clones make up roughly 11% of the sample. Its CDR3 holds 14 amino acids, cysteine through phenylalanine. CDR3 DNA is the only sequence kept; it has 42 bases, read in frame from the first base. CDR1 and CDR2 are read off the germline V gene (reference sequence) as LNHNV and YYDKDF. V is shortened by 9 bases, J by 0 bases, and the region joining them spans 15 bases. The sample was also reused in another study, on T cells expressing NK-cell markers. As the second paper documents: 5'RACE template switching, by which a universal primer site and unique molecular identifiers were added, was used to make TCR beta cDNA libraries. In sorted CD3+CD56+NKG2C+, CD3+CD56+NKG2C- and CD3+CD56-NKG2C+ T-cell subsets from eight donors, TCR beta-chain repertoires were profiled. Of the eight sequenced donors, seven were found to be HCMV-seropositive and one was found to be HCMV-seronegative. In several experiments an anti-gammadeltaTCR antibody was added to restrict sorting to alphabetaTCR-expressing T cells. In several donors, the dominant CD3+CD56+NKG2C+ clonotypes were among the top 10 CD8+ clonotypes and accounted for about 1.0-7.5% of CD8+ T cells. Those dominant clonotypes were again the most abundant among CD3+CD56-NKG2C+ cells in a handful of donors, at roughly 28.3-65%. Whether the expanded NKG2C-expressing T cell clones were specific for HCMV antigens remained unclear. The study sequenced eight donors, all healthy volunteers chosen at random: three men and five women. HCMV-specific IgG was detected in serum with a commercial ELISA kit to determine HCMV serostatus. Peripheral blood mononuclear cells were isolated from blood by Ficoll density gradient centrifugation. For about six donors, bulk peripheral blood T-cell repertoires were also sequenced from unsorted PBMC. cDNA synthesis was primed from the TCR beta constant segment and was followed by two successive PCR amplification steps. Libraries were sequenced as 2 x 150 bp reads on Illumina HiSeq 2000/2500, MiSeq or NextSeq. MIGEC handled demultiplexing of the reads and grouping by UMI, while MiTCR was used to assemble and quantify clonotypes. Only TCR cDNA sequences supported by at least two reads were kept to exclude erroneous sequences. Downstream repertoire analysis used the tcR package, and clonotypes were matched across fractions by CDR3 nucleotide sequence plus V segment. Antigen specificity was annotated against VDJdb with VDJmatch, allowing one amino acid substitution in CDR3.

The origin of this receptor is a man aged 45 to 65 who received an inactivated influenza vaccine. Donor details come from another sample of the same person, matched by shared clones. Sequences were derived from PBMCs from blood, sampled on the day of vaccination. The rearrangement combines TRBV15 with TRBJ2-7, with TRBD2 as a weak D call on 6 bases. The DNA reads TGTGCCACTCAAGCGGGCTTAAGCTCCTACGAGCAGTACTTC. It specifies CATQAGLSSYEQYF.